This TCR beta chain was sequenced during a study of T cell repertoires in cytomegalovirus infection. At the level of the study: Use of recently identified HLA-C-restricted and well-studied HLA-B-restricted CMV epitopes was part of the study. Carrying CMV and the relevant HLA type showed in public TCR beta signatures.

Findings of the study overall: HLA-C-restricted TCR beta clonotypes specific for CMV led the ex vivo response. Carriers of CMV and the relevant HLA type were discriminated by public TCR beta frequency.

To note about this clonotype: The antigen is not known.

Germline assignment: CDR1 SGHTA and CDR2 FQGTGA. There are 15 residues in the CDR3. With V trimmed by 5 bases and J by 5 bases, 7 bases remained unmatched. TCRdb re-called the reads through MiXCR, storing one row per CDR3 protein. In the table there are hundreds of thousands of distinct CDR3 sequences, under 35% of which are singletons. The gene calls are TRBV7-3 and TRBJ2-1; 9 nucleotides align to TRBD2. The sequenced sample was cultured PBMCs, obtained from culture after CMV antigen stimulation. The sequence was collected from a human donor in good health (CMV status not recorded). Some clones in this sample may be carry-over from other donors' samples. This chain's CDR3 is CASSQSASGNNEQFF. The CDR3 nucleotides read TGTGCCAGCAGCCAAAGTGCTAGCGGGAACAATGAGCAGTTCTTC.